This T cell receptor (beta chain) was recorded in a study of cytotoxic CD8 clonotypes in ibrutinib-treated CLL (dated by TCRdb to 2020 to 2022). As for the study more broadly: In this cohort, 15 patients were treatment-naive and ten to eleven were relapsed/refractory, while approximately 18 had unmutated IGHV. Response samples were taken after a median of approximately 12 months on treatment, ranging from about 6 to 40 months. Partial responses were observed in roughly 24 patients and complete responses in 2; after a median follow-up of around 68 months, remission was maintained in around 14 patients and progression was observed in 12. On average, each sample yielded around 230,000 productive templates and around 98,000 productive rearrangements. Longitudinal samples were available for about 30% of the roughly 86 trial participants. Cryopreserved peripheral blood mononuclear cells were collected at three points: before therapy, at response, and at either sustained remission or disease progression. Every remission and progressive disease sample was obtained while ibrutinib was still being received by the patients.

The V and J ends are trimmed by 4 bases and 7 bases, leaving 10 bases between them. The germline V gene (reference sequence) specifies DFQATT as CDR1 and SNEGSKA as CDR2. Inclusive of the bounding cysteine and phenylalanine, the CDR3 is 11 residues long. The retained sequence is limited to the CDR3, 33 bases, with the frame set at the first base. With respect to this clone: The antigen it binds to is not known. The record has no base qualities; no much larger clone is one base away.

A MiSeq instrument was used for deep resolution sequencing, which targeted depths ranging from 1 in 1 million up to 1 in 200,000 T cells, with coverage averaging 10x for each clonotype. The immunoSEQ hsTCRB Kit was used to generate the TCR beta libraries. The authors processed their data as follows. The data were analyzed with ImmunoSEQ Analyzer and ImmunoSEQ Data Assistant, and V, D and J gene assignments followed IMGT definitions. Clonality, with values ranging from 0 to 1, was calculated as one minus the normalized Shannon entropy of productive rearrangement frequencies. Only overrepresented clonotypes making up at least 0.05% of each patient's repertoire were included in the public clonotype analysis. Some twelve repertoires from age-matched healthy donors, obtained from immuneACCESS, served as clonality controls. The source is immuneACCESS, and TCRdb retained only in-frame sequences with V and J called. Part of the clones is not carried over; for the studies checked, unresolved V genes explain less than half of this, and the remainder is unexplained. V, J and clone size derive from that table, while D and trimming were established from the DNA sequence. In all, the sample holds 250,000 or so clones, and 70% of those were seen once. Roughly 15% of the sample lies in the top ten.

Taken with the paper, the label for time point translates to: approximately 25 months on ibrutinib. Roughly 2.2 micrograms of genomic DNA were extracted from cryopreserved PBMCs for TCR beta library preparation. Longitudinal blood samples from CLL patients receiving ibrutinib monotherapy were subjected to high-throughput TCR beta sequencing. The patients were enrolled in a single-center, open-label phase 2 trial of ibrutinib monotherapy. General findings and caveats noted by the study authors: An increase in clonality was observed at ibrutinib response, with clonality remaining stable during sustained remission and falling back toward baseline at progression. Public clonotypes were rare and either shrank or stayed stable during treatment, and the rise in clonality at ibrutinib response reflected expansion of private clonotypes. Sampling times were not matched between sustained-remission and progressing patients, and lymph node repertoires were not studied. Baseline clonality was found to be higher than that of age-matched healthy donors and was strongly correlated with circulating CD8+ T-cell counts.

The chain is assembled from TRBV20-1 and TRBJ1-2, with TRBD1 tentatively as D gene (6 bases match). The receptor was derived from a human donor with chronic lymphocytic leukemia. Sequenced here: PBMCs, sampled after 24 months of ibrutinib treatment. The CDR3 corresponds to CSAIPGVGYTF. The nucleotides read TGCAGTGCTATACCAGGGGTTGGCTACACCTTC.